The clone carrying this T cell receptor beta chain was recorded at least ten times. The junction shows a germline mismatch at one end, possibly a read error. These data are taken from a study of T cells in Graves' hyperthyroidism and ophthalmopathy. From RNA transcripts, TCR beta CDR3 regions were amplified. The HTBI set primed first-round TCR CDR3 RT-PCR. One entry per CDR3 protein, called by TCRdb with MiXCR from the multiplex PCR reads. The sample contains about 180,000 distinct CDR3 sequences, 15% to 20% of which appear only once. The receptor was derived from a woman between 45 and 60 years old with Graves' hyperthyroidism. Sequencing input: blood.

The CDR3 nucleotides read TGTGCCGGCAGCACAGACTACAGGGTTTTGGAGCAGTTCTTC. It encodes CAGSTDYRVLEQFF. J is TRBJ2-1 and V is TRBV7-2; a weak D match, TRBD1 (6 bases). Germline assignment: CDR1 SGHTA and CDR2 FQGNSA. CDR3 length equals 14 residues.